These 7 T cell receptor beta chains came from one sample sequenced in a study of OX40 agonist ivuxolimab in advanced cancers. Only in-frame clones appear in the TCRdb table, and some are missing; sequencing was by immunoSEQ multiplex PCR. The sample consists of more than 75,000 clones, around 87% of them appearing once. Sequenced here: CD4+ or CD8+ T cells sorted from blood, sampled in a trial of the OX40 agonist ivuxolimab. The receptors were gathered from an adult with an advanced solid tumor such as melanoma, head and neck, liver or kidney cancer.

The chain recombines TRBV28 with TRBJ2-1; D unclear. The CDR3 extends over 12 amino acids. Germline loops: CDR1 MDHEN, CDR2 SYDVKM. V was trimmed by 3 bases and J by 11 bases, leaving 11 bases between them. Here the CDR3 reads CASSLMAPKQFF. The CDR3 DNA follows: TGTGCCAGCAGTTTGATGGCCCCGAAGCAGTTCTTC.

This clone appeared a single time. A junction end diverges from the germline sequence, so it may reflect a read error. This chain uses TRBV7-2 with TRBJ2-7; 10 bases are a match to TRBD2. The CDR3 loop spans 15 amino acids. CDR1 is SGHTA, CDR2 FQGNSA, per germline. As DNA, the CDR3 is TGTGCCAGCATCTTAGCGGGAGGACTTTCCTACGAGCAGTACTTC. Translation gives CASILAGGLSYEQYF.

The chain joins TRBV18 to TRBJ2-7; a possible D gene is TRBD2 (6 bases). Germline V gives CDR1 KGHSH, CDR2 LQKENI. Trimming stripped 3 bases from V and 3 bases from J, with 18 bases between. The CDR3 extends over 16 amino acids. CDR3 amino acids: CASSPRGTTSGYEQYF. Written as DNA, the CDR3 is TGTGCCAGCTCACCCCGCGGGACCACCAGCGGCTACGAGCAGTACTTC.

The chain couples TRBV10-2 to TRBJ2-1; 9 nucleotides line up with TRBD2. CDR3 size: 15 residues. Looked up from germline, CDR1 is WSHSY and CDR2 is SAAADI. With 4 bases clipped from V and 7 bases from J, the junction kept 8 bases outside the gene matches. The DNA for the CDR3 is TGCGCCAGCAGTGGGACCCGGACTAGCGTTAATGAGCAGTTCTTC. It encodes CASSGTRTSVNEQFF.

J is TRBJ2-1 and V is TRBV15, with a possible D match to TRBD2 (6 bases). Germline-derived CDR1 and CDR2 are LNHNV and YYDKDF (reference sequence). There are 13 residues in the CDR3. The V gene lost 3 bases and the J gene lost 10 bases, with 13 bases spanning the gap. The CDR3 sequence is CATSRDYSGEQFF. The CDR3 bases are TGTGCCACCAGCAGGGACTATAGCGGAGAGCAGTTCTTC.

This clone appeared once. The chain is built from TRBV15 and TRBJ2-4; D uncertain. V was shortened by 5 bases and J by 1 base, with 6 bases between the two germline ends. Looked up from germline, CDR1 is LNHNV and CDR2 is YYDKDF (reference sequence). This CDR3 is built from 13 residues. CDR3 residues: CATSLGAKNIQYF. The CDR3 DNA is TGTGCCACCAGCCTAGGGGCCAAAAACATTCAGTACTTC.

This chain joins TRBV28 and TRBJ1-1; D unresolved. The CDR3 spans 14 residues. The germline V gene encodes CDR1 MDHEN and CDR2 SYDVKM. Between the trimmed V and J ends, which lost 2 bases and 1 base, there was a span of 8 bases. The CDR3 spells CASSLISQNTEAFF. CDR3 nucleotide sequence: TGTGCCAGCAGTTTAATTTCACAGAACACTGAAGCTTTCTTT. Drawing the rest from reference TRBV28 and TRBJ1-1, the complete variable domain is DVKVTQSSRYLVKRTGEKVFLECVQDMDHENMFWYRQDPGLGLRLIYFSYDVKMKEKGDIPEGYSVSREKKERFSLILESASTNQTSMYLCASSLISQNTEAFFGQGTRLTVV.